Only a few counts were recorded for the clone carrying this T cell receptor beta chain. The antigen is not known. TCRdb independently ran MiXCR on the reads; one entry per CDR3 protein. The table records about 310,000 distinct CDR3 sequences, around 25% of them present only once. Germline trimming cut 2 bases from V and 1 base from J; bases unmatched to any gene: 10. The CDR3 length is 17 residues. CDR1 and CDR2 from the germline V gene are SEHNR and FQNEAQ (reference sequence). These data belong to a study of T cell repertoires in cytomegalovirus infection. Study summary: Peptides in the study included HLA-C-restricted and HLA-B-restricted CMV epitopes. It was the public TCR beta signatures that indicated both CMV infection and matching HLA type.

The V call is TRBV7-9, the J call TRBJ1-1; 7 nucleotides match TRBD1. Here the sequenced sample was cultured PBMCs, taken from culture after CMV antigen stimulation. The origin of this receptor is a human donor in good health (CMV status not recorded). Some clones in this sample may be carry-over from other donors' samples. CDR3 bases: TGTGCCAGCAGCTTATCAGCAAGGGGGCCGGGGAACACTGAAGCTTTCTTT. It specifies CASSLSARGPGNTEAFF.